This TCR beta chain derives from a study of graft-versus-host responses after intestinal transplantation. Study overall: The transplants performed in recipients were multivisceral, liver-intestinal, or isolated intestinal. Findings and caveats of the study: Some patients had graft-donor T cell macrochimerism, and their allografts showed high graft-versus-host to host-versus-graft clonal ratios. GvH clones turned up in recipient marrow; some had shown up first in ileum or blood.

Germline V gene lookup returns CDR1 SNHLY and CDR2 FYNNEI. CDR3 length: 13 amino acids. The V end lost 7 bases, the J end lost 5 bases, and 14 bases lay between the germline ends. Notes on this clone: Its antigen is not identified.

The assay was immunoSEQ multiplex PCR, and TCRdb's table has in-frame clones only and misses some. This table holds about 86,000 clones, about 88% found once. The V gene is TRBV2, the J gene TRBJ1-2, with D maybe TRBD1 (6 bases). The sample was unstimulated CD4+ T cells sorted from spleen or lymph node cells, taken before transplant. This sequence originates from a human donor who was the organ donor for an intestinal transplant. The CDR3 sequence: CASMAAGEYGYTF. CDR3 bases: TGTGCCAGCATGGCGGCAGGGGAATATGGCTACACCTTC.